The 31 T cell receptor beta chains listed next were all sequenced from one sample in a study of T cell responses to AZD1222 COVID-19 vaccine. The data were produced by immunoSEQ multiplex PCR, yet TCRdb's version contains in-frame clones alone and is incomplete. The repertoire holds roughly 76,000 clones, with roughly 85% as singletons. The input for sequencing was peripheral blood, taken on day 0 of AZD1222 vaccination. Every receptor here comes from an adult in good health.

This chain links TRBV5-1 with TRBJ2-7; the match to TRBD1 covers 7 bases. V shed 4 bases, J shed 6 bases, and the junction held 7 bases outside the gene matches. The CDR3 runs to 13 residues. Germline loops: CDR1 SGHRS, CDR2 YFSETQ. Written as DNA, the CDR3 is TGCGCCAGCAGCGGGGACAGCCGCCTCGAGCAGTACTTC. Translated: CASSGDSRLEQYF.

This clone was recorded once. V and J are TRBV19 and TRBJ2-5; D is perhaps TRBD2 (5 bases). CDR3 size: 15 residues. Per the germline V gene, CDR1 is LNHDA and CDR2 is SQIVND (reference sequence). V lost 7 bases to trimming and J lost 4 bases, with 19 bases between them. The CDR3 DNA reads as TGTGCCAGTAATCGAAGGGCAGTCGGAGGAGAGACCCAGTACTTC. It translates to CASNRRAVGGETQYF. Full variable domain (remainder filled in from reference TRBV19 and TRBJ2-5): DGGITQSPKYLFRKEGQNVTLSCEQNLNHDAMYWYRQDPGQGLRLIYYSQIVNDFQKGDIAEGYSVSREKKESFPLTVTSAQKNPTAFYLCASNRRAVGGETQYFGPGTRLLVL.

V and J are TRBV27 and TRBJ1-5; D gene ambiguous. V gave up 5 bases and J gave up 2 bases, with 16 bases separating them. This CDR3 has 16 amino acids. The germline V gene encodes CDR1 MNHEY and CDR2 SMNVEV (reference sequence). The CDR3 bases are TGTGCCAGCAGTCCGGGCCTCGCTGAGGGCAATCAGCCCCAGCATTTT. Protein product: CASSPGLAEGNQPQHF.

The CDR3: CASSLAGGKGYEQYF. Here the CDR3 DNA reads TGCGCCAGCAGCTTGGCCGGAGGGAAGGGCTACGAGCAGTACTTC. The V call is TRBV5-1, the J call TRBJ2-7, with a weak D call TRBD2 (6 bases). Germline CDR1 and CDR2: SGHRS and YFSETQ. The germline V and J ends were trimmed by 0 bases and 3 bases, with 13 bases remaining between them. The CDR3 totals 15 residues.

This chain connects TRBV5-1 to TRBJ1-6; D gene ambiguous. Germline loops: CDR1 SGHRS, CDR2 YFSETQ. Trimming stripped 3 bases from V and 7 bases from J, with 14 bases between. The CDR3 loop spans 15 amino acids. In DNA, the CDR3 is TGCGCCAGCAGCTCCTTAGAGGGTGGGAATTCACCCCTCCACTTT. Amino acid sequence: CASSSLEGGNSPLHF.

The chain links TRBV5-1 to TRBJ2-7, with 8 bases aligning to TRBD1. Trimming cost V 4 bases and J 2 bases; bases outside gene matches: 5. This CDR3 has 14 residues. Germline lookup yields CDR1 SGHRS and CDR2 YFSETQ. CDR3 DNA: TGCGCCAGCAGCCAGGGGGCAGGGCCCTACGAGCAGTACTTC. This translates into CASSQGAGPYEQYF.

The chain couples TRBV27 to TRBJ1-1; D might be TRBD1 (6 bases). This CDR3 region has 15 residues. Trimming took off 2 bases at V and 6 bases at J, with 16 bases between the two ends. Germline V gene lookup returns CDR1 MNHEY and CDR2 SMNVEV (reference sequence). DNA of the CDR3: TGTGCCAGCAGTTTACGCGCACCAGGGGAGCCTGAAGCTTTCTTT. Encoded protein: CASSLRAPGEPEAFF.

V and J are TRBV6-5 and TRBJ1-1; 8 nucleotides match TRBD1. J lost 4 bases, V lost 5 bases, and 3 bases had no gene match. Germline V gene data show CDR1 as MNHEY and CDR2 as SVGAGI. The CDR3 is 13 residues long. The CDR3 here is CASSPDRATEAFF. CDR3 DNA sequence: TGTGCCAGCAGTCCGGACAGGGCCACTGAAGCTTTCTTT.

This clone was counted once. The chain combines TRBV2 with TRBJ2-4; D gene unclear. There are 15 residues in the CDR3. V lost 4 bases to trimming and J lost 3 bases, with 13 bases between them. Germline CDR1 is SNHLY and CDR2 is FYNNEI. In DNA, the CDR3 is TGTGCCAGCAGTGTTCGTGATTGGGACAAAAACATTCAGTACTTC. Protein sequence: CASSVRDWDKNIQYF.

On this clone: The same CDR3 arises from other DNA sequences in this sample as well. The chain couples TRBV5-1 to TRBJ1-1; maybe TRBD1 (6 bases). V was trimmed by 1 base and J by 4 bases, leaving 8 bases between them. The CDR3 sequence is 13 residues long. Germline CDR1 reads SGHRS; CDR2 reads YFSETQ. CDR3 DNA: TGCGCCAGCAGCTTGAGGGGGGGCACTGAAGCTTTCTTT. Translated, it gives CASSLRGGTEAFF.

The rearrangement uses TRBV7-8 and TRBJ2-5; D remains ambiguous. V was clipped by 1 base and J by 5 bases, with 11 bases between them. CDR3 length: 14 residues. Germline V lookup: CDR1 SGHVS, CDR2 FQNEAQ. CDR3 coding DNA: TGTGCCAGCAGCTTAGGAGTTCTGGATGAGACCCAGTACTTC. Its protein product is CASSLGVLDETQYF.

Many counts were recorded for this clone. V gene TRBV29-1 combines with J gene TRBJ1-2, with D possibly matching TRBD1 (6 bases). This CDR3 is built from 13 residues. Germline CDR1 is SQVTM and CDR2 is ANQGSEA. V was pared by 6 bases and J by 8 bases, with 19 bases between. CDR3: CSVTAGRGDGYTF. The CDR3 DNA is TGCAGCGTGACAGCGGGCAGGGGAGACGGCTACACCTTC. The full variable domain, its missing parts supplied by reference TRBV29-1 and TRBJ1-2, is SAVISQKPSRDICQRGTSLTIQCQVDSQVTMMFWYRQQPGQSLTLIATANQGSEATYESGFVIDKFPISRPNLTFSTLTVSNMSPEDSSIYLCSVTAGRGDGYTFGSGTRLTVV.

CDR3 bases: TGTGCCAGCAGTGACAGGGCTAACTATGGCTACACCTTC. This translates into CASSDRANYGYTF. This sequence joins TRBV2 and TRBJ1-2, with D possibly TRBD1 on 5 matching bases. CDR3 length: 13 residues. Trimming left V 3 bases short and J 0 bases short, with 5 bases between. Germline values: CDR1 SNHLY, CDR2 FYNNEI.

CDR3 DNA: TGCGCCAGCAGCCAAGTACCAGCGTCGACCGAAGCTTTCTTT. Its protein product is CASSQVPASTEAFF. V gene TRBV4-1 combines with J gene TRBJ1-1; no clear D. Germline CDR1 and CDR2: MGHRA and YSYEKL. The CDR3 sequence is 14 residues long. Trimming removed 1 base from V and 8 bases from J, with 14 bases in between.

This chain's CDR3 is CASSEDNTGELFF. The CDR3 coding sequence is TGTGCCAGCAGTGAGGACAATACCGGGGAGCTGTTTTTT. This sequence joins TRBV6-4 and TRBJ2-2, with TRBD1 as a possible D gene (5 bases). Germline CDR1 and CDR2: MRHNA and SNTAGT. The V and J ends lost 3 bases and 5 bases respectively, with 7 bases between them. The CDR3 consists of 13 residues.

The genes are TRBV7-8 and TRBJ2-5; maybe TRBD1 (5 bases). V lost 5 bases, J lost 1 base, and 11 bases lay in between. This CDR3 contains 14 residues. The germline CDR1 and CDR2 sequences are SGHVS and FQNEAQ. Here the CDR3 DNA reads TGTGCCAGCAGCCCCAGGGTACCCCAAGAGACCCAGTACTTC. Translated: CASSPRVPQETQYF.

This CDR3 is CASSYSSGNTGELFF. CDR3 nucleotide sequence: TGTGCCAGCAGTTACTCATCTGGGAACACCGGGGAGCTGTTTTTT. The chain joins TRBV6-5 to TRBJ2-2; D not certain. CDR3 size: 15 residues. Germline CDR1 and CDR2: MNHEY and SVGAGI. V lost 0 bases to trimming and J lost 1 base, with 6 bases between them.

The chain uses TRBV12-3 or TRBV12-4 and TRBJ2-1; D not resolved. The CDR3 length is 12 residues. Trimming stripped 1 base from V and 9 bases from J, with 7 bases between. CDR3 sequence: CASSLGQTEQFF. The CDR3 DNA follows: TGTGCCAGCAGTTTAGGGCAAACTGAGCAGTTCTTC.

The rearrangement joins TRBV20-1 to TRBJ1-4; D call uncertain. The CDR3 covers 11 residues. CDR1 is DFQATT and CDR2 is SNEGSKA in the germline V gene (reference sequence). With 1 base removed from V and 7 bases from J, the gap between germline ends came to 4 bases. CDR3 in amino acids: CSARVREKLFF. For the CDR3, the DNA is TGCAGTGCTAGAGTTCGTGAAAAACTGTTTTTT.

This clone was seen a handful of times. The chain employs TRBV4-3 and TRBJ1-6; no firm D call. The CDR3 extends over 16 amino acids. The germline V gene encodes CDR1 LGHNA and CDR2 YSLEER. Trimming pared 3 bases from V and 9 bases from J, leaving 18 bases between. The CDR3 region has the DNA TGCGCCAGCAGCCAGTCCGGGGTGGGAAGCGGTTCACCCCTCCACTTT. Encoded protein: CASSQSGVGSGSPLHF.

As concerns this clone: One end of the junction is discordant with germline, which a read error may explain. The chain is built from TRBV30 and TRBJ1-6; D is uncertain. Germline-derived CDR1 and CDR2 are GTSNPN and SVGIG (reference sequence). The CDR3 is 12 amino acids. CDR3 sequence: CAWFSRWGPRLF. CDR3 nucleotide sequence: TGTGCCTGGTTCTCCCGCTGGGGTCCCCGACTCTTT.

V and J are TRBV5-6 and TRBJ2-7, with D perhaps TRBD2 (6 bases). The length of the CDR3 is 15 residues. Per the germline V gene, CDR1 is SGHDT and CDR2 is YYEEEE. V dropped 2 bases and J dropped 1 base, with 13 bases sitting between them. The CDR3 nucleotides are TGTGCCAGCAGCTTTGGTCAGGGAGGATCCTACGAGCAGTACTTC. Its protein product is CASSFGQGGSYEQYF.

The sample holds one count of this clone. The chain combines TRBV4-1 with TRBJ2-5; TRBD1 or TRBD2 may be the D gene (6 bases each). Germline loops: CDR1 MGHRA, CDR2 YSYEKL. V lost 0 bases and J 6 bases, leaving 11 bases between the germline ends. This CDR3 contains 14 residues. The CDR3 protein is CASSQEQGRQTQYF. Written as DNA, the CDR3 is TGCGCCAGCAGCCAAGAGCAGGGGAGGCAGACCCAGTACTTC.

This clone was recorded a few times. V and J are TRBV18 and TRBJ2-1; tentative D call: TRBD1 (5 bases). CDR1 is KGHSH, CDR2 LQKENI, per germline. The V gene lost 4 bases and the J gene lost 4 bases, with 11 bases spanning the gap. The CDR3 is 14 amino acids. The CDR3 loop reads CASSQAQEYNEQFF. Written as DNA, the CDR3 is TGTGCCAGCTCACAAGCACAGGAGTACAATGAGCAGTTCTTC.

This chain uses TRBV5-4 with TRBJ2-4; 8 bases agree with TRBD1. Germline values: CDR1 SGHNT, CDR2 YYREEE (reference sequence). The CDR3 is made up of 15 amino acids. V lost 0 bases to trimming and J lost 5 bases; unmatched junction nucleotides: 4. The CDR3 DNA follows: TGTGCCAGCAGCTTGGGACAGGGGCCCCAAAACATTCAGTACTTC. It is translated as CASSLGQGPQNIQYF.

The chain is built from TRBV6-6 and TRBJ1-5; D is ambiguous. The CDR3 is 15 residues long. V lost 6 bases and J lost 3, with 15 bases in between. Germline V CDR1 and CDR2: MNHNY, SVGAGI (reference sequence). The CDR3 protein is CASRRRGRDNQPQHF. CDR3 nucleotide sequence: TGTGCCAGCAGGCGGAGAGGACGTGACAATCAGCCCCAGCATTTT.

This clone was seen just once. The genes are TRBV30 and TRBJ1-4; D may be TRBD1 (5 bases). CDR1 and CDR2 from the germline V gene are GTSNPN and SVGIG (reference sequence). Between the trimmed V and J ends, which lost 3 bases and 3 bases, there was a span of 8 bases. The CDR3 runs 13 residues. The CDR3 DNA reads as TGTGCCTGGAGGTGGGGGGCTAATGAAAAACTGTTTTTT. Protein: CAWRWGANEKLFF.

V usage is TRBV2 and J usage is TRBJ2-7; TRBD1 or TRBD2 may be the D gene (5 bases each). CDR3 length equals 15 residues. The V gene's germline CDR1 is SNHLY and CDR2 FYNNEI. The V gene lost 2 bases and the J gene lost 6 bases, with 17 bases spanning the gap. The CDR3 sequence: CASSENWGSYIEQYF. The CDR3 nucleotides are TGTGCCAGCAGTGAAAACTGGGGGTCTTACATCGAGCAGTACTTC.

V usage is TRBV9 and J usage is TRBJ2-3; 11 bases fit TRBD2. The CDR3 is made up of 16 amino acids. Germline CDR1 is SGDLS and CDR2 is YYNGEE. The ends lost 0 bases at V and 6 bases at J; junction bases unmatched: 6. CDR3 protein: CASSVALAGGDDTQYF. In DNA, the CDR3 is TGTGCCAGCAGCGTAGCTCTAGCGGGAGGAGACGATACGCAGTATTTT.

This chain links TRBV5-1 with TRBJ1-4; no clear D gene. CDR3 length: 18 amino acids. Looked up from germline, CDR1 is SGHRS and CDR2 is YFSETQ. V was clipped by 2 bases and J by 0 bases, with 17 bases between them. CDR3 loop: CASSLSSFGLATNEKLFF. CDR3 bases: TGCGCCAGCAGCTTATCCTCTTTCGGGCTTGCAACTAATGAAAAACTGTTTTTT.

This chain connects TRBV7-9 to TRBJ1-1; 11 bases map to TRBD1. V lost 1 base, J lost 1 base, and 5 bases stayed unmatched. Germline CDR1 and CDR2: SEHNR and FQNEAQ (reference sequence). The CDR3 sequence is 17 residues long. The CDR3 sequence: CASSLVGQGAPNTEAFF. In nucleotides, the CDR3 is TGTGCCAGCAGCTTAGTAGGACAGGGGGCACCGAACACTGAAGCTTTCTTT.